This T cell receptor (beta chain) was captured in a study of T cells in Graves' hyperthyroidism and ophthalmopathy. The V and J ends lost 4 bases and 7 bases, in that order; junction bases with no gene match: 15. The CDR3 contains 18 residues. Isolation of PBMCs was performed on 8.5 to 10 ml fresh peripheral blood. From RNA transcripts, TCR beta CDR3 regions were amplified. Initially, a first-round RT-PCR of the TCR CDR3 employed the HTBI primer set. MiXCR, run by TCRdb on the multiplex PCR reads, gives a single entry per CDR3 protein. The table records a few hundred thousand distinct CDR3 sequences, 15% to 20% of them present only once.

The material sequenced was blood. The chain recombines TRBV12-3 or TRBV12-4 with TRBJ2-1; TRBD1 matches 11 bases. The sequence derives from a woman aged 18-29 years with Graves' ophthalmopathy. The CDR3 nucleotides are TGTGCCAGCAGTTCAACGGGACAGGGGGTATTTTATCAGAATGAGCAGTTCTTC. Translated, it gives CASSSTGQGVFYQNEQFF.